These T cell receptor beta chains were read from a single sample in a study of graft-versus-host responses after intestinal transplantation. No antigen is known for these receptors. Profiling relied on immunoSEQ multiplex PCR, and the TCRdb table lists in-frame clones only, not all of them. Of tens of thousands of clones listed, 85% to 95% are singletons. The sample consisted of unstimulated CD8+ T cells sorted from spleen or lymph node cells, taken before transplant. The receptors here all came from a human donor who was the organ donor for an intestinal transplant. Each CDR3 is given with its conserved first and last residue. The D gene is left open where the match is weak. Rows give clone size only sometimes, using once, few, many, or a class for an expanded clone.

V gene	clone size	J gene	D gene	CDR3 protein	CDR3 DNA
TRBV4-1	few	TRBJ2-7	TRBD1	CASSQDRSGGGEQYF	TGCGCCAGCAGCCAAGATCGTTCAGGGGGTGGCGAGCAGTACTTC
TRBV4-1	.	TRBJ2-7	.	CASSLGTDGYEQYF	TGCGCCAGCAGCTTAGGGACGGACGGCTACGAGCAGTACTTC
TRBV6-1	.	TRBJ2-7	TRBD1	CASTPDRGDQGQYF	TGTGCCAGCACCCCGGACAGGGGGGACCAGGGGCAGTACTTC
TRBV29-1	.	TRBJ2-7	.	CSVSRDTSYEQYF	TGCAGCGTTTCCCGGGACACCTCCTACGAGCAGTACTTC
TRBV19	.	TRBJ2-1	TRBD2	CASSSRERTRNEQFF	TGTGCCAGTAGCTCTCGGGAGCGGACTAGGAATGAGCAGTTCTTC
TRBV11-3	once	TRBJ2-1	.	CASSSRDRRGNEQFF	TGTGCCAGCAGCTCCCGGGACCGGAGGGGCAATGAGCAGTTCTTC
TRBV27	.	TRBJ2-1	.	CASSGKPGTSSYNEQFF	TGTGCCAGCAGCGGGAAGCCAGGGACAAGCTCCTACAATGAGCAGTTCTTC
TRBV6-1	.	TRBJ2-1	TRBD2	CASSRLADSYNEQFF	TGTGCCAGCAGCCGACTAGCGGATTCCTACAATGAGCAGTTCTTC
TRBV6-1	.	TRBJ1-3	.	CASSEGKHLSSGNTIYF	TGTGCCAGCAGTGAAGGGAAACACCTGAGCTCTGGAAACACCATATATTTT
TRBV6-1	.	TRBJ2-3	TRBD2	CASIQLAGGPDTQYF	TGTGCCAGCATTCAACTAGCGGGGGGCCCAGATACGCAGTATTTT
TRBV6-6	.	TRBJ2-7	.	CASSPGEPTNEQYF	TGTGCCAGCAGTCCCGGTGAGCCCACGAACGAGCAGTACTTC
TRBV5-6	.	TRBJ2-3	.	CASSLGSSSTDTQYF	TGTGCCAGCAGCTTGGGAAGTTCTAGCACAGATACGCAGTATTTT
TRBV5-1	once	TRBJ2-7	.	CASSLGMGASYEQYF	TGCGCCAGCAGCTTGGGGATGGGAGCCTCCTACGAGCAGTACTTC
TRBV10-2	.	TRBJ1-4	TRBD1	CASSEPDRAANEKLFF	TGCGCCAGCAGTGAGCCCGACAGGGCTGCTAATGAAAAACTGTTTTTT
TRBV5-4	.	TRBJ2-7	.	CASSLGTLSSYEQYF	TGTGCCAGCAGTTTAGGGACGTTGAGCTCCTACGAGCAGTACTTC
TRBV4-1	.	TRBJ1-6	.	CASSHVVGQVSPLHF	TGCGCCAGCAGCCATGTCGTGGGGCAGGTTTCACCCCTCCACTTT
TRBV14	.	TRBJ1-5	.	CASSQAGQPQHF	TGTGCCAGCAGCCAAGCAGGTCAGCCCCAGCATTTT
TRBV2	.	TRBJ2-2	.	CASSALGGRTGELFF	TGTGCCAGCAGTGCACTCGGGGGCAGGACCGGGGAGCTGTTTTTT
TRBV2	few	TRBJ1-5	.	CASTQGIGNQPQHF	TGTGCCAGCACCCAGGGGATTGGCAATCAGCCCCAGCATTTT
TRBV15	.	TRBJ1-2	TRBD1	CATSGLGDRGYGYTF	TGTGCCACCAGCGGGTTAGGGGACAGGGGCTATGGCTACACCTTC
TRBV4-1	.	TRBJ2-2	.	CASSSTRNTGELFF	TGCGCCAGCAGCTCCACACGGAACACCGGGGAGCTGTTTTTT
TRBV4-1	.	TRBJ1-1	.	CASSLQTGGSTEAFF	TGCGCCAGCAGCCTCCAAACCGGGGGCAGCACTGAAGCTTTCTTT
TRBV7-9	.	TRBJ2-3	TRBD2	CASSLASPGLASRDTQYF	TGTGCCAGCAGCTTAGCTTCTCCGGGACTAGCCTCTCGGGATACGCAGTATTTT
TRBV6-1	.	TRBJ1-2	TRBD1	CASSEEGTGGGYTF	TGTGCCAGCAGTGAAGAGGGGACAGGGGGTGGCTACACCTTC
TRBV6-5	.	TRBJ2-7	TRBD1	CASSGVRGNEQYF	TGTGCCAGCAGTGGGGTCAGGGGGAACGAGCAGTACTTC
TRBV4-1	.	TRBJ2-3	TRBD1	CASSHRQGAADTQYF	TGCGCCAGCAGCCACAGACAGGGGGCTGCAGATACGCAGTATTTT
TRBV6-5	.	TRBJ1-1	.	CASSYSENTEAFF	TGTGCCAGCAGTTACTCTGAGAACACTGAAGCTTTCTTT
TRBV6-1	.	TRBJ1-4	.	CASSEGTGRDISEEKLFF	TGTGCCAGCAGTGAAGGAACGGGTCGGGACATCAGTGAAGAAAAACTGTTTTTT
TRBV4-1	.	TRBJ2-7	TRBD2	CASSRTYGLAGGLQYF	TGCGCCAGCAGCCGGACGTACGGACTAGCGGGGGGCTTGCAGTACTTC
TRBV6-5	.	TRBJ2-1	TRBD2	CASSSVGRVTYNEQFF	TGTGCCAGCAGTTCCGTCGGGAGGGTTACTTACAATGAGCAGTTCTTC
TRBV11-2	.	TRBJ2-1	.	CASSSTGRDNEQFF	TGTGCCAGCAGCTCCACAGGGAGGGACAATGAGCAGTTCTTC
TRBV2	.	TRBJ1-2	TRBD1	CASSGTGYGYTF	TGTGCCAGCAGTGGGACAGGGTATGGCTACACCTTC
TRBV7-9	.	TRBJ2-1	TRBD2	CASSLERGLYNEQFF	TGTGCCAGCAGCTTGGAGCGGGGGTTATACAATGAGCAGTTCTTC
TRBV4-1	.	TRBJ1-2	.	CASSQEFIGDGYTF	TGCGCCAGCAGCCAAGAGTTTATTGGGGACGGCTACACCTTC
TRBV7-9	.	TRBJ2-3	.	CASSLGPYSDGTDTQYF	TGTGCCAGCAGCTTGGGTCCCTACTCCGATGGGACAGATACGCAGTATTTT
TRBV4-1	.	TRBJ1-1	TRBD1	CASSPSTGEANTEAFF	TGCGCCAGCAGCCCTTCGACAGGGGAGGCGAACACTGAAGCTTTCTTT
TRBV5-1	.	TRBJ1-1	.	CASSLDGPEAFF	TGCGCCAGCAGCTTGGATGGCCCGGAAGCTTTCTTT
TRBV7-2	.	TRBJ2-3	TRBD1	CASSTWTGIGTDTQYF	TGTGCCAGCAGCACCTGGACAGGGATCGGCACAGATACGCAGTATTTT